This T cell receptor (beta chain) appears in the sequencing data of a study of shared clonotypes between healthy human individuals. For the study at large: There were three CD4 naive, three CD4 memory, two CD8 naive and one CD8 memory plates per donor. Study results and caveats: For sorted subsets, rarefaction showed incomplete sequencing despite large depth. The authors sampled blood alone, and tissue repertoires likely differ.

This CDR3 is 15 amino acids long. V was clipped by 0 bases and J by 0 bases, with 10 bases between them. Germline lookup yields CDR1 SGHTS and CDR2 YDEGEE. In regard to this clone: Its antigen is currently unknown. Other DNA sequences within the sample encode an identical CDR3.

The protocol was immunoSEQ multiplex PCR, while the TCRdb copy is restricted to in-frame clones and leaves out a portion. This sample has fewer than 700,000 clones, with 85% to 95% found just once. Naive-designated CD8 cells lacked CD45RO, were positively enriched for CCR7, and omitted terminally differentiated effector memory CD45RA+ cells. The sample taken for sequencing was naive CD8+ T cells sorted from blood. The TCR sequence derives from a woman in her thirties in good health. This chain joins TRBV5-8 and TRBJ2-7; possibly TRBD1 for D (6 bases). This CDR3 reads CASSLGQASSYEQYF. The CDR3 DNA follows: TGTGCCAGCAGCTTGGGACAGGCCAGCTCCTACGAGCAGTACTTC.